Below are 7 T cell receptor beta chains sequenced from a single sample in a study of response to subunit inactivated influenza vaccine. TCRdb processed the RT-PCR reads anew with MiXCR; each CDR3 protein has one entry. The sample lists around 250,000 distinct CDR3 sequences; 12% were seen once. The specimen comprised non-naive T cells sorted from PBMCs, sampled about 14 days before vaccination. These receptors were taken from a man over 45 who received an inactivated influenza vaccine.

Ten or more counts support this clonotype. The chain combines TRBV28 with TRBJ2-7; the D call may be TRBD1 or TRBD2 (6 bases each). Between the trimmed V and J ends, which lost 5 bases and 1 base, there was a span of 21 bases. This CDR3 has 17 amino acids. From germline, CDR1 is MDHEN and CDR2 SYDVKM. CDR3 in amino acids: CASSPRGLARGSYEQYF. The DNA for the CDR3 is TGTGCCAGCAGTCCCCGGGGGCTAGCCAGGGGTTCCTACGAGCAGTACTTC.

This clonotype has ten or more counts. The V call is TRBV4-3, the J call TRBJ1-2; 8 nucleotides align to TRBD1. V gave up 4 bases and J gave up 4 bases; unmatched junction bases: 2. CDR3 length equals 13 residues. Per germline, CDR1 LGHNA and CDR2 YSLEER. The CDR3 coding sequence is TGCGCCAGCAGCCTTACAGGGGGCTATGGCTACACCTTC. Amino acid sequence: CASSLTGGYGYTF.

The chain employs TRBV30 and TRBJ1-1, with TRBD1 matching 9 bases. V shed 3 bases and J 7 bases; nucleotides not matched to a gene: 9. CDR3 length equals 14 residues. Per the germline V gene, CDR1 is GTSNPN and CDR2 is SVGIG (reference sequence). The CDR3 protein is CAWRVQGQGNEAFF. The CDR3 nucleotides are TGTGCCTGGAGGGTACAGGGACAGGGTAATGAAGCTTTCTTT.

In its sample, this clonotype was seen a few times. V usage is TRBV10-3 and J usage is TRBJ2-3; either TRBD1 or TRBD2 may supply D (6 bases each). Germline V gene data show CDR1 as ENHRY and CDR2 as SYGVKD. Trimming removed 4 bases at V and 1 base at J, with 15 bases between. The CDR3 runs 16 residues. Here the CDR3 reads CAISGGGSGGTDTQYF. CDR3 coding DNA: TGTGCCATCAGTGGAGGGGGGTCAGGGGGCACAGATACGCAGTATTTT.

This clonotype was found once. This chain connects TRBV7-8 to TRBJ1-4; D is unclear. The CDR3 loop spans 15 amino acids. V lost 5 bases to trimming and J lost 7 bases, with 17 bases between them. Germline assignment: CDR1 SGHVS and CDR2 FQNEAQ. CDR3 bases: TGTGCCAGCAGCACCCCGACGGGAATGGCTGAAAAACTGTTTTTT. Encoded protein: CASSTPTGMAEKLFF.

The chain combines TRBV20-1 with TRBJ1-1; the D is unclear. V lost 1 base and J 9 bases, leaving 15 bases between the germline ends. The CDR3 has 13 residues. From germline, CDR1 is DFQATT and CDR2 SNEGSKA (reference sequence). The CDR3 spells CSARGGIGAQAFF. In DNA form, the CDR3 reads TGCAGTGCTAGAGGCGGAATCGGAGCCCAAGCTTTCTTT.

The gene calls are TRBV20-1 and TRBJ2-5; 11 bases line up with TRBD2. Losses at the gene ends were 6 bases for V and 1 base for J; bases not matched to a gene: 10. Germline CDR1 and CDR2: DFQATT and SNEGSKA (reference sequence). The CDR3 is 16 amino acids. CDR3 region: CSAPRLAGKLQETQYF. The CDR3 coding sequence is TGCAGTGCGCCACGACTAGCGGGGAAACTCCAAGAGACCCAGTACTTC.